A single sample is the source of the 23 T cell receptor beta chains below, sequenced in a study of shared clonotypes between healthy human individuals. The naive CD8 population came from CD45RO-negative cells selected for CCR7, without terminally differentiated effector memory CD45RA+ cells. Data came from immunoSEQ multiplex PCR; TCRdb stores just in-frame clones and leaves some out. The table has over 800,000 clones, 90% to 95% seen once. The sequenced sample consisted of naive CD8+ T cells sorted from blood. The source of these receptors is a man under 40 in good health.

The CDR3 region is CASSQVGRGFFF. As DNA, the CDR3 is TGTGCCAGCAGCCAGGTGGGGCGGGGGTTTTTCTTT. The rearrangement links TRBV27 to TRBJ1-1; possible D gene TRBD1, 5 bases. The germline V gene encodes CDR1 MNHEY and CDR2 SMNVEV (reference sequence). The CDR3 runs to 12 residues. Trimming took 6 bases from V and 13 from J, leaving 18 bases between them.

This chain joins TRBV5-6 and TRBJ1-1, with D possibly matching TRBD1 (6 bases). The CDR3 sequence is 14 residues long. With 6 bases removed from V and 3 bases from J, the gap between germline ends came to 15 bases. CDR1 and CDR2 from the germline V gene are SGHDT and YYEEEE. In nucleotides, the CDR3 is TGTGCCAGCACCAAGGACAGAAGGGACACTGAAGCTTTCTTT. The encoded protein is CASTKDRRDTEAFF. Full variable domain (rest looked up from reference TRBV5-6 and TRBJ1-1): DAGVTQSPTHLIKTRGQQVTLRCSPKSGHDTVSWYQQALGQGPQFIFQYYEEEERQRGNFPDRFSGHQFPNYSSELNVNALLLGDSALYLCASTKDRRDTEAFFGQGTRLTVV.

This sequence joins TRBV10-3 and TRBJ1-5; no clear D gene. Germline lookup yields CDR1 ENHRY and CDR2 SYGVKD. The CDR3 length is 12 residues. V was clipped by 3 bases and J by 7 bases, with 7 bases between them. CDR3 in DNA: TGTGCCATCAGTGAAACTTGGCAGCCCCAGCATTTT. Its protein product is CAISETWQPQHF.

Turning to this clone: The same CDR3 can be traced to other DNA sequences in this sample. The chain recombines TRBV6-5 with TRBJ2-3; no firm D call. Germline V lookup: CDR1 MNHEY, CDR2 SVGAGI. The CDR3 totals 13 residues. V lost 0 bases and J 3 bases, leaving 4 bases between the germline ends. This CDR3 reads CASSYSWTDTQYF. CDR3 nucleotide sequence: TGTGCCAGCAGTTACTCATGGACAGATACGCAGTATTTT.

The genes are TRBV10-1 and TRBJ2-1; 8 nucleotides match TRBD2. J lost 6 bases, V lost 2 bases, and 6 bases had no gene match. From germline, CDR1 is WNHNN and CDR2 SYGVQD (reference sequence). There are 15 residues in the CDR3. The CDR3, as DNA: TGCGCCAGCAGTGAGAAGCGGGAGAATGTCAATGAGCAGTTCTTC. Translation: CASSEKRENVNEQFF.

This clone was counted a single time. This rearrangement joins TRBV30 to TRBJ2-3; 10 bases map to TRBD2. Germline V lookup: CDR1 GTSNPN, CDR2 SVGIG (reference sequence). The CDR3 is 15 amino acids. The trim removed 3 bases at V and 4 bases at J, leaving 7 bases unmatched. This CDR3 reads CAWRQLAGVPDTQYF. The CDR3, as DNA: TGTGCCTGGAGGCAGCTAGCGGGAGTGCCAGATACGCAGTATTTT.

This clone was counted a single time. The chain joins TRBV7-2 to TRBJ2-7; 7 nucleotides align to TRBD2. The CDR3 is 14 amino acids. After removal of 1 base from V and 2 bases from J, the junction contained 2 bases not matched to a gene. Germline values: CDR1 SGHTA, CDR2 FQGNSA. CDR3 sequence (DNA): TGTGCCAGCAGCTTAGTCGGGACTACCTACGAGCAGTACTTC. Protein: CASSLVGTTYEQYF.

The gene calls are TRBV28 and TRBJ2-2; 7 bases map to TRBD2. Per the germline V gene, CDR1 is MDHEN and CDR2 is SYDVKM. This CDR3 has 13 residues. The J segment lost 7 bases and the V segment lost 8 bases, leaving 7 bases of the junction unmatched. The CDR3 DNA reads as TGTGCCAGCTTAGGCGGGAGTGGCGGGGAGCTGTTTTTT. As protein: CASLGGSGGELFF.

The chain combines TRBV4-1 with TRBJ2-2; possible D gene TRBD2, 5 bases. The CDR3 loop spans 16 amino acids. V lost 1 base and J lost 3, with 12 bases in between. Germline-derived CDR1 and CDR2 are MGHRA and YSYEKL. CDR3 nucleotides: TGCGCCAGCAGCCAAGTGGGAGCGGTGGACACCGGGGAGCTGTTTTTT. Encoded protein: CASSQVGAVDTGELFF.

V and J are TRBV7-9 and TRBJ2-7, with TRBD2 matching over 10 bases. The CDR3 has 16 amino acids. Germline V gene sequence: CDR1 SEHNR, CDR2 FQNEAQ (reference sequence). The V gene end was trimmed by 5 bases and the J gene end by 2 bases; junction bases not matched to a gene: 9. CDR3: CASSPSTSGYTYEQYF. The CDR3 DNA follows: TGTGCCAGCAGCCCGTCGACTAGCGGGTATACCTACGAGCAGTACTTC.

The chain employs TRBV7-9 and TRBJ1-2, with 11 bases that match TRBD1. From germline, CDR1 is SEHNR and CDR2 FQNEAQ (reference sequence). The length of the CDR3 is 16 residues. The trim removed 4 bases at V and 4 bases at J, leaving 8 bases unmatched. The CDR3 bases are TGTGCCAGCAGCTCATCCGGGACAGGGGGAGGCTATGGCTACACCTTC. Residues: CASSSSGTGGGYGYTF.

V usage is TRBV4-1 and J usage is TRBJ1-4; D ambiguous. V was cut by 1 base and J by 8 bases, with 14 bases left in between. The germline CDR1 and CDR2 sequences are MGHRA and YSYEKL. CDR3 length: 15 amino acids. CDR3 nucleotide sequence: TGCGCCAGCAGCCAAGGGTTGGCAGTGGGGGAAAAACTGTTTTTT. This sequence encodes CASSQGLAVGEKLFF.

The genes are TRBV5-1 and TRBJ2-1; no clear D. V dropped 4 bases and J dropped 0 bases, with 14 bases sitting between them. There are 16 residues in the CDR3. Germline CDR1 and CDR2: SGHRS and YFSETQ. The CDR3 nucleotides read TGCGCCAGCAGCCCGGAGAAGGATCTCTCCTACAATGAGCAGTTCTTC. Encoded protein: CASSPEKDLSYNEQFF.

The gene calls are TRBV9 and TRBJ2-1; 7 nucleotides align to TRBD2. This CDR3 has 15 residues. J was trimmed by 7 bases and V by 0 bases; bases with no gene match: 7. Germline CDR1 and CDR2: SGDLS and YYNGEE. For the CDR3, the DNA is TGTGCCAGCAGCGTAGAGGCGGGAGTTCGGAATGAGCAGTTCTTC. Protein sequence: CASSVEAGVRNEQFF. Full variable domain (missing parts from reference TRBV9 and TRBJ2-1): DSGVTQTPKHLITATGQRVTLRCSPRSGDLSVYWYQQSLDQGLQFLIQYYNGEERAKGNILERFSAQQFPDLHSELNLSSLELGDSALYFCASSVEAGVRNEQFFGPGTRLTVL.

The chain has TRBV6-5 and TRBJ2-2; D not certain. There are 13 residues in the CDR3. Trimming stripped 0 bases from V and 6 bases from J, with 5 bases between. Germline loops: CDR1 MNHEY, CDR2 SVGAGI. The CDR3 DNA follows: TGTGCCAGCAGTTACTCGACTGCCGGGGAGCTGTTTTTT. Translation: CASSYSTAGELFF.

The chain joins TRBV18 to TRBJ2-2, with 10 bases identical to TRBD2. The CDR3 sequence is 17 residues long. Germline V gene data show CDR1 as KGHSH and CDR2 as LQKENI. V gave up 6 bases and J gave up 5 bases; unmatched junction bases: 12. The CDR3 loop is CASSHSSAGGPTGELFF. The CDR3 region has the DNA TGTGCCAGCTCTCACTCGTCAGCGGGAGGGCCTACCGGGGAGCTGTTTTTT. The full variable domain, in which reference TRBV18 and TRBJ2-2 provide the parts outside the CDR3, is NAGVMQNPRHLVRRRGQEARLRCSPMKGHSHVYWYRQLPEEGLKFMVYLQKENIIDESGMPKERFSAEFPKEGPSILRIQQVVRGDSAAYFCASSHSSAGGPTGELFFGEGSRLTVL.

The chain is built from TRBV5-5 and TRBJ2-7; D may be TRBD2 (5 bases). Germline CDR1 reads SGHKS; CDR2 reads YYEKEE (reference sequence). V lost 1 base to trimming and J lost 1 base, with 12 bases between them. The CDR3 runs to 15 residues. CDR3 amino acids: CASSLIASPSYEQYF. CDR3 sequence (DNA): TGTGCCAGCAGCTTGATCGCTAGCCCTTCCTACGAGCAGTACTTC.

J is TRBJ2-7 and V is TRBV4-1; maybe TRBD2 (5 bases). The V and J ends lost 0 bases and 2 bases respectively, with 5 bases between them. Germline V gene lookup returns CDR1 MGHRA and CDR2 YSYEKL. The CDR3 sequence is 13 residues long. The DNA of the CDR3 is TGCGCCAGCAGCCAAGAGAGGGCCTACGAGCAGTACTTC. Translating it yields CASSQERAYEQYF.

This rearrangement joins TRBV7-9 to TRBJ2-1, with 9 bases lining up with TRBD2. CDR1 SEHNR and CDR2 FQNEAQ come from the germline V gene (reference sequence). The V and J ends lost 6 bases and 1 base, in that order; junction bases with no gene match: 4. This CDR3 contains 15 residues. CDR3 in amino acids: CASRTSGTSYNEQFF. The CDR3 DNA sequence: TGTGCCAGCAGGACTAGCGGCACATCCTACAATGAGCAGTTCTTC.

This clone has just one count. Additional DNA sequences in this sample encode the identical CDR3. The chain combines TRBV19 with TRBJ2-7; 11 bases fit TRBD2. CDR3 length: 15 amino acids. CDR1 and CDR2 (germline): LNHDA, SQIVND (reference sequence). Trimming removed 5 bases from V and 1 base from J; junction bases left unmatched: 4. The CDR3 sequence is CASSPGTSGSYEQYF. The CDR3 DNA reads as TGTGCCAGTAGTCCCGGGACTAGCGGATCCTACGAGCAGTACTTC.

This chain connects TRBV11-2 to TRBJ2-6, with D unclear. This CDR3 has 15 residues. Germline-derived CDR1 and CDR2 are SGHAT and FQNNGV. Trimming shortened V by 5 bases and J by 0 bases, and 8 bases separated the two germline ends. The CDR3, as DNA: TGTGCCAGCAGCGAAATACACTCTGGGGCCAACGTCCTGACTTTC. Its protein is CASSEIHSGANVLTF.

The chain carries TRBV27 and TRBJ2-5, with a tentative D call TRBD2 (6 bases). Looked up from germline, CDR1 is MNHEY and CDR2 is SMNVEV (reference sequence). Deletions cut 5 bases from V and 4 bases from J, with 14 bases between. This CDR3 spans 14 amino acids. CDR3 sequence reads: CASSTLDGGETQYF. The CDR3, as DNA: TGTGCCAGCAGTACCTTGGACGGGGGAGAGACCCAGTACTTC.

The chain combines TRBV11-3 with TRBJ2-1; 9 bases map to TRBD2. This CDR3 contains 16 residues. CDR1 and CDR2 (germline): SGHNT, YENEEA. V was pared by 1 base and J by 4 bases, with 5 bases of the junction left unmatched. The CDR3 is CASSLAGSGSYNEQFF. Here the CDR3 DNA reads TGTGCCAGCAGCTTAGCAGGTAGCGGGAGTTACAATGAGCAGTTCTTC. Looking up the rest from reference TRBV11-3 and TRBJ2-1 gives the full variable domain: EAGVVQSPRYKIIEKKQPVAFWCNPISGHNTLYWYLQNLGQGPELLIRYENEEAVDDSQLPKDRFSAERLKGVDSTLKIQPAELGDSAVYLCASSLAGSGSYNEQFFGPGTRLTVL.